Below, 18 T cell receptor beta chains from the same sample are listed, as sequenced in a study of cytotoxic CD8 clonotypes in ibrutinib-treated CLL. Clones were read by immunoSEQ multiplex PCR, and TCRdb kept only the in-frame ones, dropping some. The sample has over 250,000 clones; approximately 76% are singletons. The sequencing here drew on PBMCs, taken at disease progression, from a patient treated with ibrutinib. The receptors were gathered from a human donor with chronic lymphocytic leukemia.

V is TRBV4-1 and J is TRBJ1-4; a weak D match, TRBD1 (5 bases). The CDR3 consists of 15 residues. Trimming cost V 6 bases and J 6 bases, with 17 bases left between them. The germline V gene encodes CDR1 MGHRA and CDR2 YSYEKL. CDR3 protein: CASSKDGGGDEKLFF. The CDR3 coding sequence is TGCGCCAGCAGTAAAGATGGTGGGGGTGATGAAAAACTGTTTTTT.

The chain employs TRBV5-1 and TRBJ1-1; D may be TRBD1 (6 bases). V was pared by 5 bases and J by 3 bases, with 14 bases between. The CDR3 contains 14 residues. The germline gives CDR1 SGHRS, CDR2 YFSETQ. This CDR3 is CASRPTGLDTEAFF. In nucleotides, the CDR3 is TGCGCCAGCAGACCCACAGGGTTAGACACTGAAGCTTTCTTT.

This clone was counted a few times. The genes are TRBV15 and TRBJ2-7; D remains unclear. The CDR3 length is 18 residues. Trimming stripped 0 bases from V and 0 bases from J, with 18 bases between. The V gene's germline CDR1 is LNHNV and CDR2 YYDKDF (reference sequence). CDR3 nucleotides: TGTGCCACCAGCAGAGAAAAGTATAGTGTCGGCGGCTCCTACGAGCAGTACTTC. Protein: CATSREKYSVGGSYEQYF.

This clone was observed once. This sequence joins TRBV5-6 and TRBJ1-1, with D hard to call. Germline V gene sequence: CDR1 SGHDT, CDR2 YYEEEE. This CDR3 has 13 residues. The V and J ends lost 2 bases and 5 bases respectively, with 10 bases between them. The CDR3 region has the DNA TGTGCCAGCAGCTTTGTGGGGATTACTGAAGCTTTCTTT. Encoded protein: CASSFVGITEAFF. The complete variable domain, with remaining parts taken from reference TRBV5-6 and TRBJ1-1, reads DAGVTQSPTHLIKTRGQQVTLRCSPKSGHDTVSWYQQALGQGPQFIFQYYEEEERQRGNFPDRFSGHQFPNYSSELNVNALLLGDSALYLCASSFVGITEAFFGQGTRLTVV.

The rearrangement links TRBV15 to TRBJ2-1; 9 bases agree with TRBD2. Trimming removed 0 bases from V and 4 bases from J; junction bases left unmatched: 7. This CDR3 contains 17 residues. Germline V gene data show CDR1 as LNHNV and CDR2 as YYDKDF (reference sequence). The CDR3 region has the DNA TGTGCCACCAGCAGAGATCGGGCACTAGCGGGTTACAATGAGCAGTTCTTC. Amino acids: CATSRDRALAGYNEQFF.

This clone was counted between two and nine times. V and J are TRBV6-5 and TRBJ2-7; maybe TRBD1 (6 bases). The CDR3 sequence is 13 residues long. V was trimmed by 11 bases and J by 1 base, leaving 15 bases between them. Germline CDR1 MNHEY, CDR2 SVGAGI. The CDR3 protein is CAVQGRRSYEQYF. The CDR3 DNA reads as TGTGCCGTCCAGGGGAGACGGTCCTACGAGCAGTACTTC.

The chain uses TRBV7-2 and TRBJ2-7, with D perhaps matching TRBD2 (5 bases). This CDR3 spans 14 amino acids. Germline V lookup: CDR1 SGHTA, CDR2 FQGNSA. V was shortened by 5 bases and J by 3 bases, with 14 bases between the two germline ends. CDR3 DNA: TGTGCCAGCAGCCGACGGGATTGGGGCTACGAGCAGTACTTC. This encodes CASSRRDWGYEQYF. The full variable domain, its missing parts supplied by reference TRBV7-2 and TRBJ2-7, is GAGVSQSPSNKVTEKGKDVELRCDPISGHTALYWYRQSLGQGLEFLIYFQGNSAPDKSGLPSDRFSAERTGGSVSTLTIQRTQQEDSAVYLCASSRRDWGYEQYFGPGTRLTVT.

The table lists this clone with many counts. CDR3 in amino acids: CASSRKATNEKLFF. In DNA form, the CDR3 reads TGTGCCAGCAGCCGCAAAGCAACTAATGAAAAACTGTTTTTT. The rearrangement links TRBV7-9 to TRBJ1-4; D remains unclear. This CDR3 comprises 14 residues. CDR1 and CDR2 from the germline V gene are SEHNR and FQNEAQ (reference sequence). V lost 5 bases to trimming and J lost 0 bases, with 7 bases between them.

The genes are TRBV5-1 and TRBJ1-2; 8 bases match TRBD1. After removal of 1 base from V and 4 bases from J, the junction contained 12 bases not matched to a gene. CDR3 size: 17 residues. Germline V lookup: CDR1 SGHRS, CDR2 YFSETQ. This CDR3 is CASSLFQGARTGYGYTF. The CDR3 DNA is TGCGCCAGCAGCTTGTTCCAGGGGGCGCGGACTGGCTATGGCTACACCTTC. Variable domain in full (rest from reference TRBV5-1 and TRBJ1-2): KAGVTQTPRYLIKTRGQQVTLSCSPISGHRSVSWYQQTPGQGLQFLFEYFSETQRNKGNFPGRFSGRQFSNSRSEMNVSTLELGDSALYLCASSLFQGARTGYGYTFGSGTRLTVV.

The V and J genes are TRBV29-1 and TRBJ2-7, with TRBD2 matching over 8 bases. V was clipped by 7 bases and J by 2 bases; unmatched bases: 7. CDR1 SQVTM and CDR2 ANQGSEA come from the germline V gene. The CDR3 consists of 13 residues. Written as DNA, the CDR3 is TGCAGCGCCAGAGGACTAGCAGCCTACGAGCAGTACTTC. This encodes CSARGLAAYEQYF.

The chain carries TRBV18 and TRBJ1-1; 9 bases are a match to TRBD1. The CDR3 has 15 amino acids. The V gene end was trimmed by 5 bases and the J gene end by 6 bases; junction bases not matched to a gene: 10. Germline V lookup: CDR1 KGHSH, CDR2 LQKENI. The CDR3: CASSSIRTGEAEAFF. DNA of the CDR3: TGTGCCAGCTCATCGATCCGGACAGGGGAGGCTGAAGCTTTCTTT.

V is TRBV7-3 and J is TRBJ2-3; D ambiguous. The germline gives CDR1 SGHTA, CDR2 FQGTGA. The CDR3 contains 14 residues. Between the trimmed V and J ends, which lost 5 bases and 1 base, there was a span of 10 bases. The CDR3 DNA reads TGTGCCAGCAGCCCAAGTCTCGGCACAGATACGCAGTATTTT. Encoded protein: CASSPSLGTDTQYF.

This clone was seen only a few times. The rearrangement links TRBV6-1 to TRBJ2-7; D perhaps matches TRBD2 (5 bases). The CDR3 spans 13 residues. The germline gives CDR1 MNHNS, CDR2 SASEGT. The V gene lost 3 bases and the J gene lost 2 bases, with 8 bases spanning the gap. In DNA, the CDR3 is TGTGCCAGCAGTGATCGAGGGACCTACGAGCAGTACTTC. Translated, it gives CASSDRGTYEQYF.

V is TRBV27 and J is TRBJ1-2, with a tentative D call TRBD1 (6 bases). The CDR3 has 18 residues. Trimming pared 2 bases from V and 5 bases from J, leaving 24 bases between. From germline, CDR1 is MNHEY and CDR2 SMNVEV (reference sequence). CDR3 amino acids: CASSLKGSGVYGQYGYTF. The CDR3, as DNA: TGTGCCAGCAGTTTAAAAGGGTCAGGGGTGTACGGCCAGTATGGCTACACCTTC.

The chain combines TRBV9 with TRBJ2-1; D gene ambiguous. Germline CDR1 and CDR2: SGDLS and YYNGEE. V was shortened by 0 bases and J by 8 bases, with 6 bases between the two germline ends. The CDR3 covers 12 residues. The CDR3 region has the DNA TGTGCCAGCAGCGTAGCCGAGTATGAGCAGTTCTTC. As protein: CASSVAEYEQFF.

This clone was found once. The J gene is TRBJ2-2, the V gene TRBV18; D could derive from TRBD1 or TRBD2 (5 bases each). CDR1 is KGHSH, CDR2 LQKENI, per germline. The CDR3 extends over 17 amino acids. V lost 1 base and J 1 base, leaving 13 bases between the germline ends. CDR3: CASSPQGSGLNTGELFF. Here the CDR3 DNA reads TGTGCCAGCTCACCACAGGGATCGGGGCTGAACACCGGGGAGCTGTTTTTT.

V is TRBV4-3 and J is TRBJ1-2; TRBD1 agrees at 7 bases. Germline CDR1 LGHNA, CDR2 YSLEER. Trimming removed 3 bases from V and 4 bases from J; junction bases left unmatched: 5. The CDR3 consists of 14 residues. The DNA for the CDR3 is TGCGCCAGCAGCCAGGTTAGGGGGCTCTATGGCTACACCTTC. This sequence encodes CASSQVRGLYGYTF.

The rearrangement links TRBV28 to TRBJ2-7; 7 nucleotides agree with TRBD2. The CDR3 has 15 residues. Germline values: CDR1 MDHEN, CDR2 SYDVKM. With 6 bases clipped from V and 3 bases from J, the junction kept 11 bases outside the gene matches. The CDR3: CASSPTSTLNYEQYF. CDR3 sequence (DNA): TGTGCCAGCAGCCCGACTAGCACGCTAAACTACGAGCAGTACTTC. Full variable domain (missing parts from reference TRBV28 and TRBJ2-7): DVKVTQSSRYLVKRTGEKVFLECVQDMDHENMFWYRQDPGLGLRLIYFSYDVKMKEKGDIPEGYSVSREKKERFSLILESASTNQTSMYLCASSPTSTLNYEQYFGPGTRLTVT.